The rows below give T cell receptor beta chains drawn from one sample of a study of T-cell reconstitution after alpha-beta-depleted transplantation in children. TCRdb re-called the PCR reads through MiXCR, storing one row per CDR3 protein. The table has some 200,000 distinct CDR3 sequences, approximately 11% seen once. This specimen consisted of PBMCs, obtained before TCRalphabeta/CD19-depleted stem cell transplant. The receptors derive from a child younger than two with acute myeloid leukemia, due to receive a stem cell transplant. The CDR3 runs from the conserved cysteine through the conserved F or W. A D gene is named only where the DNA matches it firmly. Some rows mark clone size as missing; the rest say once, few, many or name a class of expanded clone.

length	V	size	J	D	CDR3	DNA
13	TRBV12-3/TRBV12-4	many	TRBJ1-1	.	CATSPQAGTEAFF	TGTGCCACCTCCCCTCAGGCAGGCACTGAAGCTTTCTTT
13	TRBV7-9	many	TRBJ1-6	.	CASSLALGPPLHF	TGTGCCAGCAGCTTAGCCCTAGGACCACCCCTCCACTTT
14	TRBV7-2	many	TRBJ2-1	.	CASKRESFYNEQFF	TGTGCCAGCAAACGGGAATCGTTCTACAATGAGCAGTTCTTC
18	TRBV28	many	TRBJ2-3	TRBD2	CASSLHYGLAVSTDTQYF	TGTGCCAGCAGTTTACACTATGGACTAGCGGTGAGCACAGATACGCAGTATTTT
17	TRBV20-1	.	TRBJ2-6	.	CSARDRSTIYGANVLTF	TGCAGTGCCAGAGACAGGTCAACCATATATGGGGCCAACGTCCTGACTTTC
16	TRBV2	many	TRBJ2-4	.	CASSENYREAKNIQYF	TGTGCCAGCAGTGAGAATTACAGGGAGGCCAAAAACATTCAGTACTTC
12	TRBV20-1	many	TRBJ2-4	.	CSARVPADIQYF	TGCAGTGCTAGGGTCCCAGCGGACATTCAGTACTTC
15	TRBV2	many	TRBJ2-1	TRBD2	CASRGAGGPYNEQFF	TGTGCCAGCAGGGGAGCGGGGGGGCCGTACAATGAGCAGTTCTTC
17	TRBV7-9	many	TRBJ2-1	TRBD2	CASSFRTSGSSYNEQFF	TGTGCCAGCAGCTTCCGGACTAGCGGGAGCTCCTACAATGAGCAGTTCTTC
14	TRBV5-5	many	TRBJ2-2	.	CASSLDRMAGELFF	TGTGCCAGCAGCTTGGACAGGATGGCCGGGGAGCTGTTTTTT
15	TRBV25-1	many	TRBJ1-1	.	CASSDPSGRGRGAFF	TGTGCCAGCAGTGACCCCTCGGGCAGGGGCCGCGGAGCTTTCTTT
14	TRBV2	few	TRBJ2-2	.	CASRGQGIGGELFF	TGTGCCAGCAGGGGGCAGGGGATCGGCGGGGAGCTGTTTTTT
12	TRBV20-1	many	TRBJ2-5	.	CSVRSLEETQYF	TGCAGTGTCAGGAGTCTAGAAGAGACCCAGTACTTC
13	TRBV2	many	TRBJ1-5	.	CASSDREAQPQHF	TGTGCCAGCAGTGACCGGGAGGCCCAGCCCCAGCATTTT
17	TRBV3-1	once	TRBJ2-3	TRBD2	CAISQASGLAGTDTQYF	TGCGCCATCAGCCAAGCCTCCGGACTAGCGGGCACAGATACGCAGTATTTT
15	TRBV5-1	many	TRBJ1-1	TRBD1	CASSSMGQGNTEAFF	TGCGCCAGCAGCTCCATGGGACAGGGGAACACTGAAGCTTTCTTT
15	TRBV6-2/TRBV6-3	few	TRBJ2-7	.	CASSYAGEGSYEQYF	TGTGCCAGCAGTTACGCTGGGGAAGGCTCCTACGAGCAGTACTTC
12	TRBV5-1	many	TRBJ1-2	.	CASGAGNYGYTF	TGCGCCAGCGGGGCCGGGAACTATGGCTACACCTTC
14	TRBV10-2	.	TRBJ2-1	.	CASSDGGNYNEQFF	TGCGCCAGCAGTGATGGGGGGAACTACAATGAGCAGTTCTTC
13	TRBV24-1	many	TRBJ2-1	.	CATSRRGVHEQFF	TGTGCCACCTCACGGAGGGGGGTCCATGAGCAGTTCTTC
14	TRBV7-2	many	TRBJ2-7	.	CASSPSYLGGEQYF	TGTGCCAGCAGCCCGAGTTATTTGGGCGGCGAGCAGTACTTC
13	TRBV29-1	many	TRBJ1-2	.	CSVKVGSVDGYTF	TGCAGCGTTAAAGTTGGCTCGGTGGATGGCTACACCTTC
17	TRBV7-6	many	TRBJ2-3	TRBD2	CASSLVAGGRSDDTQYF	TGTGCCAGCAGCTTAGTGGCGGGGGGGCGATCCGACGATACGCAGTATTTT
13	TRBV12-3/TRBV12-4	many	TRBJ2-3	.	CASSLLDTDTQYF	TGTGCCAGCAGTCTCCTCGACACAGATACGCAGTATTTT
15	TRBV10-3	many	TRBJ2-1	.	CAISESQDSYNEQFF	TGTGCCATCAGTGAGAGCCAGGATTCCTACAATGAGCAGTTCTTC
13	TRBV28	many	TRBJ1-5	.	CASTTGINQPQHF	TGTGCCAGCACGACGGGGATTAATCAGCCCCAGCATTTT
14	TRBV7-9	many	TRBJ1-6	.	CASSWAYHNSPLHF	TGTGCCAGCAGTTGGGCCTACCATAATTCACCCCTCCACTTT
15	TRBV28	many	TRBJ1-2	.	CASSPGHSFLYGYTF	TGTGCCAGCAGCCCGGGACATTCATTCCTCTATGGCTACACCTTC
16	TRBV7-3	many	TRBJ2-2	.	CASSRKGLTSTGELFF	TGTGCCAGCAGCAGAAAGGGACTCACGAGCACCGGGGAGCTGTTTTTT
15	TRBV12-3/TRBV12-4	many	TRBJ2-1	TRBD2	CASSQGLAGVGEQFF	TGTGCCAGCAGCCAGGGACTAGCGGGAGTAGGTGAGCAGTTCTTC
16	TRBV18	many	TRBJ1-1	TRBD1	CASSPNPTGTNTEAFF	TGTGCCAGCTCACCAAATCCGACAGGGACGAACACTGAAGCTTTCTTT
16	TRBV5-1	many	TRBJ2-2	.	CASSLASPANTGELFF	TGCGCCAGCAGCTTGGCGTCTCCTGCGAACACCGGGGAGCTGTTTTTT
16	TRBV6-1	few	TRBJ2-7	TRBD2	CASTLGLAGGSHEQYF	TGTGCCAGCACCCTGGGACTAGCGGGAGGGTCCCACGAGCAGTACTTC
11	TRBV20-1	many	TRBJ1-2	.	CSARSDYGYTF	TGCAGTGCTAGATCGGATTATGGCTACACCTTC
13	TRBV30	.	TRBJ1-1	.	CAWRYGHAAEAFF	TGTGCCTGGAGGTACGGACATGCGGCTGAAGCTTTCTTT
15	TRBV19	many	TRBJ2-1	.	CASSTFGDYLTEQFF	TGTGCCAGTAGTACTTTCGGAGACTACCTCACTGAGCAGTTCTTC
11	TRBV24-1	many	TRBJ1-3	.	CATSLGNTIYF	TGTGCCACCAGTTTGGGAAACACCATATATTTT
11	TRBV7-9	many	TRBJ2-2	.	CASRGSGELFF	TGTGCCAGCCGAGGGTCCGGGGAGCTGTTTTTT
15	TRBV7-9	.	TRBJ2-1	.	CASSLWDPGDNEQFF	TGTGCCAGCAGCTTATGGGACCCCGGGGACAATGAGCAGTTCTTC
15	TRBV20-1	many	TRBJ2-5	TRBD2	CSARDAIAGGETQYF	TGCAGTGCTAGAGATGCAATAGCGGGGGGAGAGACCCAGTACTTC
13	TRBV9	many	TRBJ1-1	TRBD1	CASSVGDRGEAFF	TGTGCCAGCAGCGTAGGGGACAGGGGTGAAGCTTTCTTT
13	TRBV20-1	many	TRBJ2-3	TRBD1	CSGQGSSTDTQYF	TGCAGTGGACAGGGATCTAGCACAGATACGCAGTATTTT
13	TRBV29-1	.	TRBJ2-1	.	CSVRPSSYNEQFF	TGCAGCGTCCGCCCCAGCTCCTACAATGAGCAGTTCTTC
15	TRBV20-1	many	TRBJ2-3	TRBD2	CSASKASGKTDTQYF	TGCAGTGCTAGTAAAGCTAGCGGCAAAACAGATACGCAGTATTTT
14	TRBV2	.	TRBJ1-2	.	CASSELGAGYGYTF	TGTGCCAGCAGTGAACTTGGGGCAGGGTATGGCTACACCTTC
15	TRBV28	many	TRBJ1-1	.	CASRTPSGADTEAFF	TGTGCCAGCAGGACCCCTTCAGGGGCGGACACTGAAGCTTTCTTT
11	TRBV10-3	many	TRBJ2-7	.	CAIGSVYEQYF	TGTGCCATTGGGAGTGTCTACGAGCAGTACTTC
14	TRBV25-1	.	TRBJ2-5	TRBD1	CASKWDRGPETQYF	TGTGCCAGCAAATGGGACAGGGGGCCGGAGACCCAGTACTTC